The 4 T cell receptor beta chains listed next were all sequenced from one sample in a study of glioma-infiltrating T cells. Amplification of TCR alpha and beta CDR3 regions from RNA used iRepertoire nested multiplex PCR. A single record per CDR3 protein comes from TCRdb applying MiXCR to the multiplex PCR reads. Here the sample spans about 45,000 distinct CDR3 sequences, around 20% being singletons. The sample was glioma tissue, nonneoplastic brain tissue, or PBMCs (not recorded which). The receptor source for this set is a human donor with low-grade glioma or glioblastoma, undergoing nonglioma brain surgery, or in good health (not recorded which).

This clonotype was detected many times. The rearrangement uses TRBV7-2 and TRBJ2-1, with no clear D. CDR3 length equals 14 residues. Germline V gene data show CDR1 as SGHTA and CDR2 as FQGNSA. Deletions cut 1 base from V and 8 bases from J, with 12 bases between. This CDR3 reads CASSLDGPLDEQFF. The CDR3 DNA reads TGTGCCAGCAGCTTAGACGGGCCTTTAGATGAGCAGTTCTTC.

The table lists this clonotype with a few counts. The chain has TRBV12-3 or TRBV12-4 and TRBJ2-7; tentative D call: TRBD1 (6 bases). The ends were cut back, 6 bases at V and 6 bases at J, with 21 bases in the middle. The CDR3 contains 15 residues. The CDR3 DNA sequence: TGTGCCAGCAGGATTACAGGGCTGGGTTTCGGCGAGCAGTACTTC. This encodes CASRITGLGFGEQYF.

CDR3 region: CASSESLLTPTDTQYF. CDR3 DNA sequence: TGCGCCAGCAGTGAGTCGTTACTAACGCCAACAGATACGCAGTATTTT. The V call is TRBV10-2, the J call TRBJ2-3; the D is unclear. Germline lookup yields CDR1 WSHSY and CDR2 SAAADI. V was pared by 0 bases and J by 3 bases, with 13 bases between. The CDR3 is made up of 16 amino acids.

This clonotype turned up a few times. The chain uses TRBV13 and TRBJ2-1, with D perhaps being TRBD1 or TRBD2 (6 bases each). The CDR3 contains 15 residues. V lost 2 bases to trimming and J lost 8 bases, with 16 bases between them. Germline V gives CDR1 PRHDT, CDR2 FYEKMQ (reference sequence). CDR3 nucleotides: TGTGCCAGCAGCTTAAGGGGGGAGTTGGTGGATGAGCAGTTCTTC. Its protein is CASSLRGELVDEQFF.